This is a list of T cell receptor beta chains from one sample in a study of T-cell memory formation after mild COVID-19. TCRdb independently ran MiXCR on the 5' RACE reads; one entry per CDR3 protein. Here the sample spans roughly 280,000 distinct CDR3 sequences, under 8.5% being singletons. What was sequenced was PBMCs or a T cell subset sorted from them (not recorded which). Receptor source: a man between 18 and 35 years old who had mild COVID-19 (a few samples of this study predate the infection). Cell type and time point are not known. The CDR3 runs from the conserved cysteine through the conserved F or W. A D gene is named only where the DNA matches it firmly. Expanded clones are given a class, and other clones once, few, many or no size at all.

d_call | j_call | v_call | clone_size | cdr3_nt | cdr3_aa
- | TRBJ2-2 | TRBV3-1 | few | TGTGCCAGCAGCCAACCACAGGGCCCCTCCGGGGAGCTGTTTTTT | CASSQPQGPSGELFF
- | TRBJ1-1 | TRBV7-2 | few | TGTGCCAGCAGCTTACTGCGGGGGAACACTGAAGCTTTCTTT | CASSLLRGNTEAFF
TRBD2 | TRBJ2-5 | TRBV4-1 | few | TGCGCCAGCAGCCAAGGACGGACTAGCGGACAAGAGACCCAGTACTTC | CASSQGRTSGQETQYF
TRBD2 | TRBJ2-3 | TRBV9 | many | TGTGCCAGCAGCGTAGGACTAGCGGGGACTCTAGATACGCAGTATTTT | CASSVGLAGTLDTQYF
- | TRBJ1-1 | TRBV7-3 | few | TGTGCCAGCAGCAACCAGGGAAACACTGAAGCTTTCTTT | CASSNQGNTEAFF
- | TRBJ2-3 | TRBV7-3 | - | TGTGCCAGCAGCTTTCGCGGAGAGGAAACGCAGTATTTT | CASSFRGEETQYF
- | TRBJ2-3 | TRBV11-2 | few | TGTGCCAGCAGCGGCTTGAGCACAGATACGCAGTATTTT | CASSGLSTDTQYF
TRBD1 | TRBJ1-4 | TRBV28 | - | TGTGCCAGCAGTTTTCCAGGGGGCGAAGAAAAACTGTTTTTT | CASSFPGGEEKLFF
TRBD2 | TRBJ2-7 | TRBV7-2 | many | TGTGCCAGCAGAAAACTAGCGGGGGGGTACGAGCAGTACTTC | CASRKLAGGYEQYF
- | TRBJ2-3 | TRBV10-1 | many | TGCGCCAGCAGTGAGTATGAAGAGGGCACAGATACGCAGTATTTT | CASSEYEEGTDTQYF
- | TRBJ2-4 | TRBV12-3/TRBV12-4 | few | TGTGCCAGCAGTCCGTCCATAGCCAAAAACATTCAGTACTTC | CASSPSIAKNIQYF
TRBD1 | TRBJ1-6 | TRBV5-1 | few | TGCGCCAGCAGCGAAAGGGACAGGGGGCAGTCACCCCTCCACTTT | CASSERDRGQSPLHF
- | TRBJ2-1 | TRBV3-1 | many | TGTGCCAGCAGCCAAGAAAGGGGGGGCCTCTACAATGAGCAGTTCTTC | CASSQERGGLYNEQFF
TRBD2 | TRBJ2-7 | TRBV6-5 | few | TGTGCCAGCAGCCCTACACAATTGACTAGCGGGGTCTACGAGCAGTACTTC | CASSPTQLTSGVYEQYF
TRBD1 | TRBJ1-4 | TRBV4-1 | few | TGCGCCAGCAGCCAAGAGGGCCGGCAGGGGGGAAAACTGTTTTTT | CASSQEGRQGGKLFF
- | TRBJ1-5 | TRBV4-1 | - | TGCGCCAGCAGCCAAAGCGGGGTTGAGCCCCAGCATTTT | CASSQSGVEPQHF
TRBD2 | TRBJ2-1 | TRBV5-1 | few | TGCGCCAGCAGCTTGGTGCGACTAGCGGAGAATGAGCAGTTCTTC | CASSLVRLAENEQFF
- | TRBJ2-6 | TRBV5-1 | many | TGCGCCAGCAGCCGCACCGAGGTCACCTTTTCTGGGGCCAACGTCCTGACTTTC | CASSRTEVTFSGANVLTF
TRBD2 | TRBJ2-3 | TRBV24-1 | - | TGTGCCACCAGTCCCGGCGGGAGGCGCACAGATACGCAGTATTTT | CATSPGGRRTDTQYF
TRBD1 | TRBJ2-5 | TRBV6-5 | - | TGTGCCAGCAGCCCCACTCGGGACAGGCAAGAGACCCAGTACTTC | CASSPTRDRQETQYF
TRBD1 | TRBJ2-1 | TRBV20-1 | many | TGCAGTGCTAGACAGGGGGTTACCCACAATGAGCAGTTCTTC | CSARQGVTHNEQFF
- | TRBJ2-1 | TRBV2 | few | TGTGCCAGCCACTATTCGGGAAATGAGCAGTTCTTC | CASHYSGNEQFF
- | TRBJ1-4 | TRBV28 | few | TGTGCCAGCAGCCCGCGGGCTTCAAGGGAAAAACTGTTTTTT | CASSPRASREKLFF
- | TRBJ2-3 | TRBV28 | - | TGTGCCAGCAGTTCCGGGGATTTGGGCACAGATACGCAGTATTTT | CASSSGDLGTDTQYF
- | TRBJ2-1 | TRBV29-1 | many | TGCAGCCAGGTGAGAACAGACTACAATGAGCAGTTCTTC | CSQVRTDYNEQFF
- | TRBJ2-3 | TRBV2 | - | TGTGCCAGCAGTGAACGAGCAGATACGCAGTATTTT | CASSERADTQYF
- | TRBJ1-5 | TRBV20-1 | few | TGCAGTGCTAGCACAGGGTATAGCAATCAGCCCCAGCATTTT | CSASTGYSNQPQHF
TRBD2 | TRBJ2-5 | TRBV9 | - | TGTGCCAGCAGCGAAGGACTAGCGGGGTACGGGTCCTTAGAGACCCAGTACTTC | CASSEGLAGYGSLETQYF
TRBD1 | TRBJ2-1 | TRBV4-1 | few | TGCGCCAGCAGCCAGTTGGACAGGGCGAGCTCCTACAATGAGCAGTTCTTC | CASSQLDRASSYNEQFF
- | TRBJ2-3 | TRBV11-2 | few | TGTGCCAGCAGCTACAGCATCGGATTCCCAGATACGCAGTATTTT | CASSYSIGFPDTQYF
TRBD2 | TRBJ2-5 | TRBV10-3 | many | TGTGCCATCAGTGAGTCGAGGCTAGCGGGCAGGGAGACCCAGTACTTC | CAISESRLAGRETQYF
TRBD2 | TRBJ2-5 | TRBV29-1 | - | TGCAGCGTTCTAACTAGCGGGGCGAACCAAGAGACCCAGTACTTC | CSVLTSGANQETQYF
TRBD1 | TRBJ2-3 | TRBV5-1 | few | TGCGCCAGCAGCACGGGACAGGGGGCGTCAGATACGCAGTATTTT | CASSTGQGASDTQYF
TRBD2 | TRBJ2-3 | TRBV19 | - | TGTGCCTCGCGACGGAGCGGGGGGGCTGCAGATACGCAGTATTTT | CASRRSGGAADTQYF
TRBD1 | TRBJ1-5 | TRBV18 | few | TGTGCCAGCTCCGCCGGGACAGGGTGGAATCAGCCCCAGCATTTT | CASSAGTGWNQPQHF
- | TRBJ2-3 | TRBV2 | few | TGTGCCAGCAGTAAACATCTGCTGGGAACAGATACGCAGTATTTT | CASSKHLLGTDTQYF
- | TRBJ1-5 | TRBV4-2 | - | TGTGCCAGCAGTCGGGGGTCTCAGCCCCAGCATTTT | CASSRGSQPQHF
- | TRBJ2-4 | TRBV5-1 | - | TGCGCCAGCAGCTTGGTAGGCGAGGACATTCAGTACTTC | CASSLVGEDIQYF
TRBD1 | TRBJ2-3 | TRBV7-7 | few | TGTGCTAGCAGCCTGGGGACAGACACAGATACGCAGTATTTT | CASSLGTDTDTQYF
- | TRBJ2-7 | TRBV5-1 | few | TGCGCCAGCAGCACGGACAGACCCTTCCAGTACGAGCAGTACTTC | CASSTDRPFQYEQYF
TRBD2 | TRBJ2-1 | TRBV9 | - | TGTGCCAGCAGCGTAGATAGCGGGGGGGCCAGGGAGCAGTTCTTC | CASSVDSGGAREQFF
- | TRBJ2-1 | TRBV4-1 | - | TGCGCCAGCAGCCGGTTAGGGACGGAAACCCTTTACAATGAGCAGTTCTTC | CASSRLGTETLYNEQFF
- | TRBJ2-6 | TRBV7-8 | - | TGTGCCAGCAGCTTACGACAGGGAGGCTCTGGGGCCAACGTCCTGACTTTC | CASSLRQGGSGANVLTF
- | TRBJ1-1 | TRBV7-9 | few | TGTGCCAGCAGCATTACAGTGAACACTGAAGCTTTCTTT | CASSITVNTEAFF
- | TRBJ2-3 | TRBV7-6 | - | TGTGCCAGGGAACTCCCGTTCTCATCTAGCACAGATACGCAGTATTTT | CARELPFSSSTDTQYF
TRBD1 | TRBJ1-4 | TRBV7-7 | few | TGTGCCAGCAGCGTAACAGGGGCAACTAATGAAAAACTGTTTTTT | CASSVTGATNEKLFF
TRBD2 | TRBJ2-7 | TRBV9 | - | TGTGCCAGCAGCGTAGGCGGGGGGAACGAGCAGTACTTC | CASSVGGGNEQYF
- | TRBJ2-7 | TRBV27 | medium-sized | TGTGCCAGCAGTTTTTCGGGTACTTTCTACGAGCAGTACTTC | CASSFSGTFYEQYF
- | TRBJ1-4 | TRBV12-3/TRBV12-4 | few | TGTGCCAGCAGTTTGAAGGGGCTACCTGAAAAACTGTTTTTT | CASSLKGLPEKLFF
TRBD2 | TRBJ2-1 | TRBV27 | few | TGTGCCAGCAGTCCGTTAAGGACTAGCGGGGGGGTAAACAATGAGCAGTTCTTC | CASSPLRTSGGVNNEQFF
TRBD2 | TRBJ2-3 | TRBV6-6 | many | TGTGCCAGCAGTGACTCAACTAGCGGGGGGGCTGATACGCAGTATTTT | CASSDSTSGGADTQYF
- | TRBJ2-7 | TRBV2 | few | TGTGCTACGCGGGTGGGGACCTACGAGCAGTACTTC | CATRVGTYEQYF
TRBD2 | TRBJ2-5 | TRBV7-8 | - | TGTGCCAGCAGCTTATTCGGGACTACTTTCCAAGAGACCCAGTACTTC | CASSLFGTTFQETQYF
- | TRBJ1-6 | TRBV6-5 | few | TGTGCCAGCAGTTACGACAGTGCGAAATCACCCCTCCACTTT | CASSYDSAKSPLHF
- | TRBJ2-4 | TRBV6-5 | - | TGTGCCAGCAGGCCTCAGGCTATCAACATTCAGTACTTC | CASRPQAINIQYF
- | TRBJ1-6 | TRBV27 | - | TGTGCCAGCGCCCGAGGAACATCTAATTCACCCCTCCACTTT | CASARGTSNSPLHF
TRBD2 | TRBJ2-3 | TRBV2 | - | TGTGCCAGCAGGATAGGGACTAGCGGGGGGCCCACAGATACGCAGTATTTT | CASRIGTSGGPTDTQYF
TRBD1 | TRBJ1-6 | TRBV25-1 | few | TGTGCCAGCAGTGAAGACAGGGCAAATAATTCACCCCTCCACTTT | CASSEDRANNSPLHF
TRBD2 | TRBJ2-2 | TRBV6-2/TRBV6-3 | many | TGTGCCAGCAGTACGGGACTAGCGGACACCGGGGAGCTGTTTTTT | CASSTGLADTGELFF
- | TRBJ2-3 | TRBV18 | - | TGTGCCAGCTCACCCTCCGAGCGGACAGATACGCAGTATTTT | CASSPSERTDTQYF